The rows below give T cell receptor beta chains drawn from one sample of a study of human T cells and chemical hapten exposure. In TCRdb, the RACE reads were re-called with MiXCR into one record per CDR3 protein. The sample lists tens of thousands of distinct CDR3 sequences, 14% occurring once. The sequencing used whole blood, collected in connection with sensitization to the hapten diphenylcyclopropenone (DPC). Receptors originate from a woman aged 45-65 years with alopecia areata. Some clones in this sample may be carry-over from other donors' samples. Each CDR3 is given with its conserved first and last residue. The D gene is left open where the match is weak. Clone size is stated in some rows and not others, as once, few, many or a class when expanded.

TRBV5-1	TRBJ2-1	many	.	CASSLANNNNEQFF	TGCGCCAGCAGCTTGGCCAACAACAACAATGAGCAGTTCTTC
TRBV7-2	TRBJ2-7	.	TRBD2	CASSGASGSSYEQYF	TGTGCCAGCAGCGGAGCTAGCGGGAGCTCCTACGAGCAGTACTTC
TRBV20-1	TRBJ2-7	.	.	CSSSLYEQYF	TGCAGTTCCTCCCTCTACGAGCAGTACTTC
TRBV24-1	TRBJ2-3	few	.	CATSPRGAADTQYF	TGTGCCACCAGCCCCCGGGGGGCCGCAGATACGCAGTATTTT
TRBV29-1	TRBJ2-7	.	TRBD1	CSVDGTGGYEQYF	TGCAGCGTTGACGGGACAGGGGGGTACGAGCAGTACTTC
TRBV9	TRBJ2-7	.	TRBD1	CASSEDRGAYEQYF	TGTGCCAGCAGCGAGGACAGGGGGGCCTACGAGCAGTACTTC
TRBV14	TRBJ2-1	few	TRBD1	CASSEDRGLPDEQFF	TGTGCCAGCAGCGAAGACAGGGGGCTGCCAGATGAGCAGTTCTTC
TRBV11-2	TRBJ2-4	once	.	CASSIAQGGSKNIQYF	TGTGCCAGCAGTATCGCTCAGGGCGGATCCAAAAACATTCAGTACTTC
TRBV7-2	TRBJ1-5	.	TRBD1	CASSSSTGSYQPQHF	TGTGCCAGCAGCTCCTCGACAGGGAGCTATCAGCCCCAGCATTTT
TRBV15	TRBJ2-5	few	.	CATSRDFQPQETQYF	TGTGCCACCAGCAGAGATTTTCAGCCACAAGAGACCCAGTACTTC
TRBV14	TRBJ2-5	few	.	CASSQVVQETQYF	TGTGCCAGCAGCCAGGTCGTCCAAGAGACCCAGTACTTC
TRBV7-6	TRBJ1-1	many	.	CASSSRGAYTEAFF	TGTGCCAGCAGCTCGAGGGGGGCGTATACTGAAGCTTTCTTT